This T cell receptor (beta chain) came from a study of T cells after yellow fever vaccination (dated by TCRdb to about 2019). About the study as a whole: The SMART-Seq v4 Ultra Low Input RNA kit was used to prepare libraries from fractions with low cell numbers. To track T-cell clones before and after primary and booster YFV17D yellow fever vaccination, bulk TCR alpha and beta repertoires were sequenced longitudinally. Two healthy male donors, one aged 18 to 30 and one aged 30 to 40 years, made up the cohort. Blood samples were taken at several timepoints before and after primary and secondary immunization, and bulk PBMC replicates and cell subsets were isolated. What the work shows at the level of the full study, not this receptor alone: Most clones expanded after primary vaccination were re-detected after the booster (96% of CD4 and 80% to 90% of CD8), suggesting broad memory maintenance. Computational filtering was required because FACS-sorted repertoires could contain abundant contaminating clonotypes from the bulk population. The study included only a couple of donors, which limits how far the findings can be generalized. Compared with the primary T-cell response, the secondary T-cell response was weaker but faster, peaking on day 5 rather than day 15. A small share of clonotypes occurred in both CD4 and CD8 compartments, likely arising from convergent recombination.

To note about this clonotype: The input lacks base qualities; no much larger clone sits a single base away.

The CDR3 spans 15 residues, from the cysteine through the phenylalanine. The kept DNA is CDR3 alone, 45 bases in frame from the first base. Relative to germline, V is 0 bases shorter and J is 3 bases shorter, with 10 bases between their ends. The germline V gene yields SGHRS for CDR1 and YFSETQ for CDR2. Per the publication, the treatment or condition label means: live attenuated yellow fever vaccine strain. A standard Ficoll-Paque protocol was used to isolate PBMCs from peripheral blood. Epitope-specific CD8 T cells were sorted with a dextramer loaded with the yellow fever NS4B epitope peptide, together with anti-CD3 and anti-CD8 staining. RNA was extracted with TriZol from bulk PBMCs, CD4 and CD8 fractions, and dextramer-positive and dextramer-negative fractions. TCR cDNA was made using 5'RACE template switching, a step that added a universal primer site and unique molecular identifiers. Priming for cDNA synthesis came from both the TCR alpha and TCR beta constant segments. Library amplification involved two PCR steps, and the second step added sample barcodes and sequencing adapters. Libraries were sequenced on Illumina HiSeq 2500 (2x100 bp) or NovaSeq (2x150 bp). The paper's data handling went like this. MIGEC was used to demultiplex reads and collapse the reads into UMI consensus sequences, and MiXCR was used for V(D)J alignment. Using edgeR on replicate PBMC samples, clonotypes were called vaccine-responding if FDR was below 0.01 and the log2 fold change was above 5 up to day 15. Each bulk clonotype received a CD4 or CD8 identity based on whether the sequenced CD4 or CD8 repertoire contained that clonotype at higher abundance. Clonotypes enriched at least 10-fold in dextramer-positive over dextramer-negative fractions were defined as NS4B-specific, and CD4-biased clonotypes were excluded. TCRdb handled the public reads itself, with Q25 trimming in fastp and clone calling in MiXCR, and kept productive beta chains. Every entry covers one CDR3 protein and lists the most common genes and DNA from its rows. The V and J calls come from TCRdb's annotation, not from the publication. Counted in this sample were approximately 85,000 distinct CDR3 sequences; more than 10% of them appeared once. Approximately 25% of the sample lies in the top ten.

The sample here was CD8+ T cells not binding an NS4B(214-222) dextramer, sorted from PBMCs, taken 20 to 25 days after the first yellow fever vaccination. Read against the paper, the sample's cell subset or site label means: NS4B epitope dextramer-negative CD8 T cells. This TCR came from a young man who received the YFV17D yellow fever vaccine. The sequence joins TRBV5-1 to TRBJ1-3, with the D segment identity uncertain. The DNA sequence is given as TGCGCCAGCAGCTTGGTTTTAGGTGATGGAAACACCATATATTTT. The resulting protein is CASSLVLGDGNTIYF.